This TCR beta chain originates from a study of blood T cell repertoires in COVID-19. Whole-study context: There were acute and convalescent COVID-19 samples, and they came from the United States, Italy and Spain.

CDR1 and CDR2 from the germline V gene are LGHDT and YNNKEL (reference sequence). The CDR3 sequence is 14 residues long. V gave up 5 bases and J gave up 0 bases; unmatched junction bases: 2. Clones were sequenced by immunoSEQ multiplex PCR, and TCRdb holds only the in-frame ones, with some missing. The sample shows roughly 220,000 clones, roughly 80% of them seen only once. Sequenced material: PBMCs or T cells enriched from blood (not recorded which). The rearrangement uses TRBV3-1 (or the pseudogene TRBV3-2) and TRBJ1-2, with 8 bases fitting TRBD1. The sequence derives from a woman in her thirties or forties with acute COVID-19. In DNA form, the CDR3 reads TGTGCCAGCAGCGCCAGGGGGCCTAACTATGGCTACACCTTC. This gives the protein CASSARGPNYGYTF.